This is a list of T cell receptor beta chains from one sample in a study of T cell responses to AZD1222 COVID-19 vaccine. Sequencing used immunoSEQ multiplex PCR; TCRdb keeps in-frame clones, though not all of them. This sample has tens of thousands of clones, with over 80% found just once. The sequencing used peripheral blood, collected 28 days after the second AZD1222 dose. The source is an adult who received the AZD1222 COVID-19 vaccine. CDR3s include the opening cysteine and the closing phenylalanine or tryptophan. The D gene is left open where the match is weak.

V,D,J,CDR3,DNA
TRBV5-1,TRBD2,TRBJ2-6,CASSLDGLGGDVLTF,TGCGCCAGCAGCTTGGATGGTCTGGGAGGGGACGTCCTGACTTTC
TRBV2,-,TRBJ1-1,CASSETWEAFF,TGTGCCAGCAGTGAAACCTGGGAAGCTTTCTTT
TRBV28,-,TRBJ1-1,CASSSPRGMGTEAFF,TGTGCCAGCAGTTCCCCCAGGGGAATGGGCACTGAAGCTTTCTTT
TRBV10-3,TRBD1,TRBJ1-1,CAISLGQGNTEAFF,TGTGCCATCAGCCTCGGACAGGGGAACACTGAAGCTTTCTTT
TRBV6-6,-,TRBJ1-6,CASTTKSLIAQALHF,TGTGCCAGCACTACCAAATCCCTCATCGCTCAGGCCCTCCACTTT
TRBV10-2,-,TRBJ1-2,CASSGGGSGSYGYTF,TGCGCCAGCAGTGGGGGCGGTTCAGGGAGCTATGGCTACACCTTC
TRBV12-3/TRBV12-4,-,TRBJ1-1,CASSLMKNTEAFF,TGTGCCAGCAGCTTAATGAAGAACACTGAAGCTTTCTTT
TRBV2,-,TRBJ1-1,CAIIGEGRENTEAFF,TGTGCCATAATCGGAGAGGGCAGGGAGAACACTGAAGCTTTCTTT
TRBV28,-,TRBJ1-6,CASRAREISPLHF,TGTGCCAGCAGGGCTCGGGAGATTTCACCCCTCCACTTT
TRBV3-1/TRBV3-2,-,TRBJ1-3,CASSHQPMNSGNTIYF,TGTGCCAGCAGCCACCAGCCCATGAACTCTGGAAACACCATATATTTT
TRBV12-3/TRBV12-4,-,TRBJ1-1,CASSLAGQRVAFF,TGTGCCAGCAGTTTAGCAGGACAGCGGGTAGCTTTCTTT
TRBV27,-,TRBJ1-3,CASSSIGVRSGGNTIYF,TGTGCCAGCAGTTCTATCGGGGTGCGCTCTGGTGGAAACACCATATATTTT
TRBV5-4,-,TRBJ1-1,CASSLVSGDEAFF,TGTGCCAGCAGCTTGGTGTCAGGAGATGAAGCTTTCTTT
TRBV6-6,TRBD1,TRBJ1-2,CASSRLPGQGTSNYGYTF,TGTGCCAGCAGCCGATTACCGGGACAGGGGACTTCTAACTATGGCTACACCTTC
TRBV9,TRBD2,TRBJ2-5,CASSVDPSGVLLETQYF,TGTGCCAGCAGCGTAGACCCTAGCGGGGTACTATTAGAGACCCAGTACTTC
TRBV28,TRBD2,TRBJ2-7,CASSPTSGGNYEQYF,TGTGCCAGCAGCCCGACTAGCGGGGGAAACTACGAGCAGTACTTC
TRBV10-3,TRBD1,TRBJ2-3,CAISESSRQGATDTQYF,TGTGCCATCAGTGAGTCGAGCAGACAGGGGGCAACAGATACGCAGTATTTT
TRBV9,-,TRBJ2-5,CASSVEGGVYQETQYF,TGTGCCAGCAGCGTAGAGGGGGGAGTGTACCAAGAGACCCAGTACTTC